The 7 T cell receptor beta chains listed next were all sequenced from one sample in a study of cytomegalovirus exposure and HLA in healthy donors. The PCR ran on 60 Vbeta and 13 Jbeta primers. Assay: immunoSEQ multiplex PCR; the TCRdb copy retains only in-frame clones and omits some. The data show over 90,000 clones, approximately 71% seen once. Sequencing used PBMCs. The receptors shown here come from a male donor in good health and CMV-seropositive.

The chain couples TRBV6-5 to TRBJ2-7, with D maybe TRBD1 (6 bases). Germline values: CDR1 MNHEY, CDR2 SVGAGI. V was cut by 8 bases and J by 7 bases, with 15 bases left in between. The CDR3 extends over 12 amino acids. This chain's CDR3 is CASGSGVWEQYF. CDR3 sequence (DNA): TGTGCCAGCGGTTCAGGGGTGTGGGAGCAGTACTTC.

The chain links TRBV5-1 to TRBJ2-1; 7 positions agree with TRBD2. The ends lost 1 base at V and 7 bases at J; junction bases unmatched: 14. CDR1 is SGHRS and CDR2 is YFSETQ in the germline V gene. CDR3 size: 17 residues. The CDR3 reads CASSLFGLAATGNEQFF. CDR3 in DNA: TGCGCCAGCAGCTTGTTTGGCCTAGCGGCTACCGGGAATGAGCAGTTCTTC.

This rearrangement joins TRBV10-3 to TRBJ2-3, with TRBD2 matching over 7 bases. The CDR3 spans 15 residues. Unmatched junction bases numbered 5, after V lost 4 bases and J lost 1 base. From germline, CDR1 is ENHRY and CDR2 SYGVKD. CDR3 in amino acids: CAISGGDYRTDTQYF. CDR3 nucleotide sequence: TGTGCCATCAGTGGAGGGGACTACCGCACAGATACGCAGTATTTT.

This chain links TRBV5-6 with TRBJ2-5, with no clear D. This CDR3 is 13 amino acids long. Germline assignment: CDR1 SGHDT and CDR2 YYEEEE. Trimming stripped 2 bases from V and 2 bases from J, with 7 bases between. This chain's CDR3 is CASSFDIQETQYF. The CDR3 region has the DNA TGTGCCAGCAGCTTCGACATTCAAGAGACCCAGTACTTC.

The V and J genes are TRBV27 and TRBJ2-1, with D maybe TRBD1 (6 bases). V lost 6 bases, J lost 6 bases, and 12 bases lay in between. This CDR3 comprises 13 residues. CDR1 MNHEY and CDR2 SMNVEV come from the germline V gene (reference sequence). The CDR3 nucleotides are TGTGCCAGCAGCAGCATAGGGGGCAATGAGCAGTTCTTC. Translation gives CASSSIGGNEQFF.

The chain recombines TRBV19 with TRBJ2-3; TRBD2 agrees at 7 bases. Per germline, CDR1 LNHDA and CDR2 SQIVND (reference sequence). The CDR3 loop spans 15 amino acids. V trimming: 4 bases; J trimming: 3 bases; junction bases outside the gene matches: 7. The CDR3 nucleotides are TGTGCCAGTAGTACCCAGCGGGATGGAACAGATACGCAGTATTTT. Its translation: CASSTQRDGTDTQYF.

This clone has only a few counts. The chain combines TRBV7-9 with TRBJ2-7; perhaps TRBD1 as D (5 bases). V dropped 0 bases and J dropped 6 bases, with 12 bases sitting between them. The CDR3 totals 14 residues. Germline assignment: CDR1 SEHNR and CDR2 FQNEAQ (reference sequence). For the CDR3, the DNA is TGTGCCAGCAGCTTAGCCTCCAGGGTGGCCGAGCAGTACTTC. Translated: CASSLASRVAEQYF.